This T cell receptor beta chain was sequenced during a study of sequential checkpoint blockade in melanoma. For the study at large: Each arm's sequence ended with maintenance nivolumab.

V lost 8 bases to trimming and J lost 2 bases, with 18 bases between them. The CDR3 totals 15 residues. Germline lookup yields CDR1 MDHEN and CDR2 SYDVKM. Treatment given: randomized to nivolumab then ipilimumab (arm A) or the reverse (arm B). Data came from immunoSEQ multiplex PCR; TCRdb stores just in-frame clones and leaves some out. The profile shows about 28,000 clones, about 89% of them singletons. The source is a human donor with melanoma. The chain links TRBV28 to TRBJ1-2; D remains unclear. This sample comprised CD8+ T cells sorted from blood (inferred from file names), obtained from a patient given nivolumab and ipilimumab in sequence. CDR3 region: CASSDYGDLNYGYTF. The CDR3 region has the DNA TGTGCCAGCTCTGACTACGGGGATCTAAACTATGGCTACACCTTC.